Listed below are T cell receptor beta chains from one sample, sequenced in a study of blood T cells in healthy people across ages. TCRdb redid the calling of the 5' RACE reads with MiXCR, one entry per CDR3 protein. The table has about 1,500,000 distinct CDR3 sequences, roughly 27% seen once. The sample consisted of blood. The receptors shown here come from a woman younger than 45 in good health. The CDR3 runs from the conserved cysteine through the conserved F or W. Clone sizes are given selectively: once, few, many, or a class where the clone is expanded.

CDR3 protein: CASLRDLGNQPQHF
clone size: NA
V gene: TRBV2

CDR3 protein: CASSQRQGISSYNEQFF
clone size: few
V gene: TRBV4-2

CDR3 protein: CASSQMQTSGSYNVQFF
clone size: NA
V gene: TRBV7-2

CDR3 protein: CASSISSYEQYF
clone size: many
V gene: TRBV7-2

CDR3 protein: CASSYSTGVENTEAFF
clone size: NA
V gene: TRBV6-5

CDR3 protein: CASSPRGGTGELFF
clone size: few
V gene: TRBV7-6

CDR3 protein: CASSRTVSTGANVLTF
clone size: NA
V gene: TRBV5-5

CDR3 protein: CVSTRTGAIYEQYF
clone size: NA
V gene: TRBV28

CDR3 protein: CASSLIGTSDEQYF
clone size: many
V gene: TRBV5-4

CDR3 protein: CASRPGQNSYNEQFF
clone size: few
V gene: TRBV28

CDR3 protein: CASTLAGRNTGELFF
clone size: NA
V gene: TRBV6-2/TRBV6-3

CDR3 protein: CSARDPRDRNIQYF
clone size: NA
V gene: TRBV20-1